The next 28 T cell receptor beta chains were all read from a single sample in a study of PD-1 blockade in classical Hodgkin lymphoma. The table came from immunoSEQ multiplex PCR; TCRdb's copy has only in-frame clones and leaves some out. The sample contains about 43,000 clones, roughly 78% of which appear only once. Every patient experienced relapse after autologous stem cell transplantation, and brentuximab vedotin exposure varied. Material: peripheral blood mononuclear cells (PBMCs), obtained before the second cycle of nivolumab. These receptors originate from a human donor with classical Hodgkin lymphoma.

This clone was counted only a few times. This sequence joins TRBV6-1 and TRBJ1-2; weak D call: TRBD1 (5 bases). The germline CDR1 and CDR2 sequences are MNHNS and SASEGT. The CDR3 length is 14 residues. V was trimmed by 6 bases and J by 2 bases, leaving 13 bases between them. The CDR3 here is CASRGPILNYGYTF. The CDR3 coding sequence is TGTGCCAGCAGGGGACCGATACTCAACTATGGCTACACCTTC.

The genes are TRBV7-6 and TRBJ1-2; the D gene is possibly TRBD1 (6 bases). Per germline, CDR1 SGHVS and CDR2 FNYEAQ. CDR3 length equals 14 residues. Trimming removed 5 bases at V and 0 bases at J, with 10 bases between. CDR3 nucleotide sequence: TGTGCCAGCAGCCCAGGGGCCGCTAACTATGGCTACACCTTC. It encodes CASSPGAANYGYTF.

This rearrangement joins TRBV7-2 to TRBJ2-7; D is possibly TRBD1 (7 bases). Looked up from germline, CDR1 is SGHTA and CDR2 is FQGNSA. This CDR3 comprises 14 residues. With 5 bases removed from V and 3 bases from J, the gap between germline ends came to 14 bases. CDR3 sequence (DNA): TGTGCCAGCAGCGCGGGGACAGTACTCTACGAGCAGTACTTC. Its protein is CASSAGTVLYEQYF.

The chain couples TRBV4-2 to TRBJ2-1; 11 positions match TRBD2. The CDR3 is 17 amino acids. V shed 5 bases, J shed 5 bases, and the junction held 11 bases outside the gene matches. The germline CDR1 and CDR2 sequences are LGHNA and YNFKEQ. This chain's CDR3 is CASSYNLAGGGNNEQFF. As DNA, the CDR3 is TGTGCCAGCAGCTATAACCTAGCGGGAGGAGGAAACAATGAGCAGTTCTTC.

V usage is TRBV6-1 and J usage is TRBJ2-3; D unresolved. Germline CDR1 is MNHNS and CDR2 is SASEGT. The V gene lost 5 bases and the J gene lost 1 base, with 10 bases spanning the gap. CDR3 size: 14 residues. CDR3: CASSRYPGTDTQYF. CDR3 DNA: TGTGCCAGCAGTCGTTATCCGGGCACAGATACGCAGTATTTT.

The rearrangement joins TRBV7-6 to TRBJ1-1, with no clear D. The V end was cut by 2 bases, the J end by 1 base, with 5 bases between. Germline-derived CDR1 and CDR2 are SGHVS and FNYEAQ. CDR3 size: 13 residues. The CDR3 sequence: CASSLQGNTEAFF. The CDR3 DNA reads as TGTGCCAGCAGCTTACAAGGGAACACTGAAGCTTTCTTT. Using reference TRBV7-6 and TRBJ1-1 for the parts outside the CDR3, the full variable domain is GAGVSQSPRYKVTKRGQDVALRCDPISGHVSLYWYRQALGQGPEFLTYFNYEAQQDKSGLPNDRFSAERPEGSISTLTIQRTEQRDSAMYRCASSLQGNTEAFFGQGTRLTVV.

This clone appeared a single time. The genes are TRBV19 and TRBJ1-2, with D unresolved. Germline V CDR1 and CDR2: LNHDA, SQIVND (reference sequence). The CDR3 totals 14 residues. The V end was cut by 7 bases, the J end by 4 bases, with 16 bases between. The CDR3 spells CASNNPLRGYGYTF. The CDR3 DNA reads as TGTGCCAGTAATAACCCCTTACGGGGCTATGGCTACACCTTC.

The chain joins TRBV29-1 to TRBJ2-1; D perhaps matches TRBD2 (5 bases). The CDR3 extends over 12 amino acids. V was pared by 8 bases and J by 9 bases, with 17 bases between. Germline V CDR1 and CDR2: SQVTM, ANQGSEA. The CDR3: CSCPISRGEQFF. CDR3 coding DNA: TGCAGCTGCCCCATTAGTCGGGGTGAGCAGTTCTTC.

The rearrangement joins TRBV5-4 to TRBJ1-5; possibly TRBD1 for D (5 bases). The CDR3 has 15 residues. V was cut by 2 bases and J by 2 bases, with 11 bases left in between. Germline V gene lookup returns CDR1 SGHNT and CDR2 YYREEE (reference sequence). The CDR3 is CASSFGGSGNQPQHF. The CDR3 DNA follows: TGTGCCAGCAGCTTTGGGGGATCGGGCAATCAGCCCCAGCATTTT.

The chain recombines TRBV11-1 with TRBJ2-7; 8 nucleotides align to TRBD2. This CDR3 contains 16 residues. Germline V lookup: CDR1 SGHAT, CDR2 FQDESV (reference sequence). V was clipped by 4 bases and J by 3 bases; unmatched bases: 11. The CDR3 sequence is CASSSSGAGGNYEQYF. The CDR3 coding sequence is TGTGCCAGCAGCTCGTCGGGGGCGGGAGGAAACTACGAGCAGTACTTC.

This clone occurred once. The rearrangement joins TRBV9 to TRBJ2-3, with TRBD1 matching 8 bases. V lost 3 bases to trimming and J lost 2 bases; unmatched junction nucleotides: 8. Germline lookup yields CDR1 SGDLS and CDR2 YYNGEE. The length of the CDR3 is 16 residues. The CDR3 reads CASSDPDRGLTDTQYF. CDR3 DNA sequence: TGTGCCAGCAGCGACCCCGACAGGGGCCTCACAGATACGCAGTATTTT.

The chain couples TRBV9 to TRBJ2-1; 9 bases align to TRBD2. The V and J ends lost 5 bases and 8 bases, in that order; junction bases with no gene match: 5. From germline, CDR1 is SGDLS and CDR2 YYNGEE. The CDR3 loop spans 13 amino acids. The chain's CDR3 is CASSSGSSHEQFF. CDR3 nucleotides: TGTGCCAGCAGTAGCGGGAGTTCACATGAGCAGTTCTTC.

This rearrangement joins TRBV5-1 to TRBJ2-1; 12 nucleotides agree with TRBD2. The germline V gene has CDR1 SGHRS and CDR2 YFSETQ. CDR3 length: 15 residues. Unmatched junction bases numbered 5, after V lost 0 bases and J lost 10 bases. The CDR3 nucleotides are TGCGCCAGCAGCTTGGTTGGACTAGCGGGAATAGAGCAGTTCTTC. This sequence encodes CASSLVGLAGIEQFF.

The gene calls are TRBV5-6 and TRBJ2-7; 11 bases align to TRBD1. The V and J ends lost 3 bases and 4 bases, in that order; junction bases with no gene match: 6. The CDR3 length is 15 residues. Germline V gene lookup returns CDR1 SGHDT and CDR2 YYEEEE. This chain's CDR3 is CASSYRTGGVYEQYF. In DNA, the CDR3 is TGTGCCAGCAGCTATCGGACAGGGGGCGTTTACGAGCAGTACTTC.

The V and J genes are TRBV7-9 and TRBJ2-7, with 8 bases that match TRBD1. Germline CDR1 is SEHNR and CDR2 is FQNEAQ (reference sequence). CDR3 length: 13 amino acids. V was pared by 5 bases and J by 6 bases, with 6 bases of the junction left unmatched. The CDR3 DNA reads TGTGCCAGCAGCCCGCAGGGGGCTGGCGAGCAGTACTTC. Translating it yields CASSPQGAGEQYF.

The chain links TRBV6-5 to TRBJ2-1, with 8 bases aligning to TRBD2. The CDR3 loop spans 14 amino acids. Germline lookup yields CDR1 MNHEY and CDR2 SVGAGI. V lost 2 bases to trimming and J lost 6 bases; unmatched junction nucleotides: 3. The chain's CDR3 is CASSYSGGVNEQFF. CDR3 bases: TGTGCCAGCAGTTACAGCGGGGGTGTCAATGAGCAGTTCTTC.

J is TRBJ1-4 and V is TRBV19; D may be TRBD1 (5 bases). The CDR3 covers 13 residues. V was pared by 5 bases and J by 8 bases, with 12 bases between. Looked up from germline, CDR1 is LNHDA and CDR2 is SQIVND (reference sequence). The CDR3 coding sequence is TGTGCCAGTAGTCCCCCCCCAGGGGAAAAACTGTTTTTT. This gives the protein CASSPPPGEKLFF.

The gene calls are TRBV6-6 and TRBJ1-1; no firm D call. The CDR3 is made up of 14 amino acids. The ends were cut back, 4 bases at V and 4 bases at J, with 13 bases in the middle. Germline values: CDR1 MNHNY, CDR2 SVGAGI (reference sequence). The CDR3 coding sequence is TGTGCCAGCAGTTCGCCCCCAGAGCGCACTGAAGCTTTCTTT. Translating it yields CASSSPPERTEAFF.

V usage is TRBV27 and J usage is TRBJ2-3; 14 bases line up with TRBD2. V trimming: 6 bases; J trimming: 10 bases; junction bases outside the gene matches: 9. CDR3 size: 15 residues. Germline V gives CDR1 MNHEY, CDR2 SMNVEV (reference sequence). CDR3 residues: CASRSGLAGAFAQYF. The CDR3 DNA reads as TGTGCCAGCAGATCGGGACTAGCGGGAGCTTTTGCGCAGTATTTT.

The chain employs TRBV6-5 and TRBJ1-5; a possible D gene is TRBD1 (6 bases). Trimming cost V 6 bases and J 4 bases, with 13 bases left between them. The CDR3 has 14 residues. The germline V gene has CDR1 MNHEY and CDR2 SVGAGI. The DNA for the CDR3 is TGTGCCAGCAGATTTACAGGGTTGAATCAGCCCCAGCATTTT. Translation: CASRFTGLNQPQHF.

The chain carries TRBV7-9 and TRBJ2-1; 7 bases line up with TRBD1. V was clipped by 5 bases and J by 9 bases; unmatched bases: 10. CDR3 size: 14 residues. Germline CDR1 reads SEHNR; CDR2 reads FQNEAQ (reference sequence). CDR3: CASSPMGQPVEQFF. CDR3 DNA sequence: TGTGCCAGCAGCCCAATGGGACAGCCAGTTGAGCAGTTCTTC.

This chain links TRBV28 with TRBJ2-1; TRBD2 aligns across 7 bases. Germline-derived CDR1 and CDR2 are MDHEN and SYDVKM. The CDR3 sequence is 13 residues long. V shed 7 bases, J shed 6 bases, and the junction held 6 bases outside the gene matches. CDR3 sequence reads: CASTLGGVNEQFF. The DNA of the CDR3 is TGTGCCAGCACCCTGGGAGGGGTCAATGAGCAGTTCTTC.

This clone appeared a few times. V usage is TRBV9 and J usage is TRBJ2-7, with 8 bases fitting TRBD2. Germline V gene lookup returns CDR1 SGDLS and CDR2 YYNGEE. There are 13 residues in the CDR3. V shed 4 bases, J shed 5 bases, and the junction held 5 bases outside the gene matches. CDR3 nucleotides: TGTGCCAGCAGCACCGGGGGGGCGAACGAGCAGTACTTC. It is translated as CASSTGGANEQYF.

CDR3: CASSYSAGGVYGYTF. The CDR3 nucleotides are TGTGCCAGCAGTTACTCTGCAGGGGGAGTCTATGGCTACACCTTC. The chain carries TRBV6-6 and TRBJ1-2; 7 nucleotides align to TRBD1. The CDR3 is 15 residues long. The germline V gene has CDR1 MNHNY and CDR2 SVGAGI (reference sequence). Germline trimming cut 0 bases from V and 4 bases from J; bases unmatched to any gene: 5.

V is TRBV5-1 and J is TRBJ2-5; the D is unclear. The last part of the DNA fits TRBJ2-7 better; the J call may be wrong. The CDR3 runs 11 residues. Germline loops: CDR1 SGHRS, CDR2 YFSETQ. CDR3 residues: CASSHGVEQYF. CDR3 DNA sequence: TGCGCCAGCAGTCATGGGGTCGAGCAGTACTTC.

This clone was observed once. The CDR3 bases are TGTGCCAGCAGTTTCTGGGAAGGTGCAACTAATGAAAAACTGTTTTTT. It specifies CASSFWEGATNEKLFF. The V and J genes are TRBV6-5 and TRBJ1-4; D is unresolved. Germline assignment: CDR1 MNHEY and CDR2 SVGAGI. V dropped 4 bases and J dropped 0 bases, with 12 bases sitting between them. There are 16 residues in the CDR3.

This clone is medium-sized in the sample. V is TRBV6-5 and J is TRBJ1-1; D may be TRBD1 (6 bases). Germline assignment: CDR1 MNHEY and CDR2 SVGAGI. V dropped 2 bases and J dropped 0 bases, with 10 bases sitting between them. The CDR3 contains 15 residues. CDR3 nucleotides: TGTGCCAGCAGTTACGGGGACACCATGAACACTGAAGCTTTCTTT. This translates into CASSYGDTMNTEAFF.

This chain links TRBV15 with TRBJ1-2, with unresolved D. The CDR3 totals 13 residues. Germline assignment: CDR1 LNHNV and CDR2 YYDKDF (reference sequence). V gave up 6 bases and J gave up 7 bases, with 15 bases separating them. The CDR3 nucleotides read TGTGCCACCAGTGAGTCCGGGTTTCTTGGCTACACCTTC. As protein: CATSESGFLGYTF.